A selection of T cell receptor beta chains follows, all from one sample in a study of glioma-infiltrating T cells after dendritic cell vaccination. Profiling relied on immunoSEQ multiplex PCR, and the TCRdb table lists in-frame clones only, not all of them. The repertoire includes about 67,000 clones, 81% of them detected once, and roughly 7.7% sits in the top ten. The sequences come from blood, collected before dendritic cell vaccination. These receptors came from a human donor with glioblastoma. The CDR3 runs from the conserved cysteine through the conserved F or W. D genes are given only for firm matches. Rows may omit the clone size; those that give it use once, few, many or a size class.

TRBJ2-1,-,-,TRBV30,CAWSVQQSNEQFF,TGTGCCTGGAGTGTACAACAGAGCAATGAGCAGTTCTTC
TRBJ1-2,TRBD1,-,TRBV2,CASHRTGTGGYGYTF,TGTGCCAGCCACCGGACGGGGACAGGGGGCTATGGCTACACCTTC
TRBJ1-5,-,-,TRBV29-1,CSVGTVSNQPQHF,TGCAGCGTTGGCACAGTGTCCAATCAGCCCCAGCATTTT
TRBJ1-6,-,-,TRBV5-4,CASSLFGSPLHF,TGTGCCAGCAGCTTGTTCGGTTCACCCCTCCACTTT
TRBJ2-2,TRBD2,-,TRBV9,CASSGGGNPNTGELFF,TGTGCCAGCAGCGGGGGAGGGAACCCGAACACCGGGGAGCTGTTTTTT
TRBJ2-1,TRBD2,-,TRBV6-6,CASSRTSGGTYNEQFF,TGTGCCAGCAGTCGGACTAGCGGGGGGACCTACAATGAGCAGTTCTTC
TRBJ1-3,-,-,TRBV14,CASSQESGLAPWRNTIYF,TGTGCCAGCAGCCAAGAGTCCGGGCTAGCCCCGTGGAGAAACACCATATATTTT
TRBJ2-6,-,-,TRBV4-1,CASSQEELAGSGANVLTF,TGCGCCAGCAGCCAAGAGGAGCTAGCTGGGTCCGGGGCCAACGTCCTGACTTTC
TRBJ2-7,TRBD1,-,TRBV25-1,CASRGQGSYEQYF,TGTGCCAGCAGGGGACAGGGCTCCTACGAGCAGTACTTC
TRBJ1-5,-,few,TRBV6-5,CASRAAGENQPQHF,TGTGCCAGCAGAGCCGCAGGGGAGAATCAGCCCCAGCATTTT
TRBJ1-6,TRBD1,-,TRBV6-1,CASSEGTGGGGSPLHF,TGTGCCAGCAGTGAGGGGACAGGGGGCGGAGGATCACCCCTCCACTTT
TRBJ2-5,TRBD1,-,TRBV7-8,CASSLDGRGQETQYF,TGTGCCAGCAGCTTAGATGGCAGGGGGCAAGAGACCCAGTACTTC
TRBJ2-3,-,-,TRBV9,CASSVGGSDGTDTQYF,TGTGCCAGCAGCGTGGGCGGGTCTGATGGCACAGATACGCAGTATTTT
TRBJ2-7,TRBD1,-,TRBV11-2,CASSSMIGQGASYEQYF,TGTGCCAGCAGCTCCATGATTGGACAGGGGGCATCATACGAGCAGTACTTC
TRBJ1-2,TRBD1,-,TRBV5-1,CASSLGGQGDGYTF,TGCGCCAGCAGCTTGGGGGGACAGGGGGATGGCTACACCTTC
TRBJ1-2,TRBD1,-,TRBV12-5,CASGDDRAGGYTF,TGTGCTAGTGGTGATGACAGGGCCGGTGGCTACACCTTC
TRBJ1-5,-,-,TRBV9,CASSLRGNQPQHF,TGTGCCAGCAGCCTCAGGGGCAATCAGCCCCAGCATTTT
TRBJ2-6,-,-,TRBV30,CAWKWEFRSSGANVLTF,TGTGCCTGGAAATGGGAGTTCCGAAGCTCTGGGGCCAACGTCCTGACTTTC
TRBJ1-1,-,-,TRBV20-1,CSAYGDTEAFF,TGCAGTGCTTACGGTGACACTGAAGCTTTCTTT
TRBJ2-7,-,once,TRBV20-1,CSAAIDEQYF,TGCAGTGCTGCGATCGACGAGCAGTACTTC
TRBJ2-3,-,-,TRBV4-3,CASSQDYLGRGGDTQYF,TGCGCCAGCAGCCAAGATTATCTGGGGAGGGGGGGAGATACGCAGTATTTT
TRBJ1-4,TRBD1,-,TRBV5-1,CASSLVTQGAERTTNEKLFF,TGCGCCAGCAGCTTGGTAACTCAGGGGGCTGAGCGTACAACTAATGAAAAACTGTTTTTT
TRBJ1-5,-,-,TRBV5-1,CASRRTVNQPQHF,TGCGCCAGTAGGAGGACAGTCAATCAGCCCCAGCATTTT